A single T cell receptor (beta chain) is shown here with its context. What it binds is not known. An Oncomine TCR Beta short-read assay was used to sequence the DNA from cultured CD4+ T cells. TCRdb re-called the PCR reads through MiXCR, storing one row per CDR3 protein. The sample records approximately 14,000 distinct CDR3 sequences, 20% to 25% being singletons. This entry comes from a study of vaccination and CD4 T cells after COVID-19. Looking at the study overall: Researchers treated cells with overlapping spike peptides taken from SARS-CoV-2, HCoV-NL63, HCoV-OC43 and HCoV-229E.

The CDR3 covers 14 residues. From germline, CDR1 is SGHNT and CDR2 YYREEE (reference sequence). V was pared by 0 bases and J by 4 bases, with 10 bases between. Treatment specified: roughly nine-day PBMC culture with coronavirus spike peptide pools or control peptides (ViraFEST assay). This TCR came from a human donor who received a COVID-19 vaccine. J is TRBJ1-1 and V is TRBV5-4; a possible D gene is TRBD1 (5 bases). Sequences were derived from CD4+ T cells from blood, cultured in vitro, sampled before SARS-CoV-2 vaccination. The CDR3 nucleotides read TGTGCCAGCAGCTTGGGCAGGGTCGTCACTGAAGCTTTCTTT. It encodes CASSLGRVVTEAFF.